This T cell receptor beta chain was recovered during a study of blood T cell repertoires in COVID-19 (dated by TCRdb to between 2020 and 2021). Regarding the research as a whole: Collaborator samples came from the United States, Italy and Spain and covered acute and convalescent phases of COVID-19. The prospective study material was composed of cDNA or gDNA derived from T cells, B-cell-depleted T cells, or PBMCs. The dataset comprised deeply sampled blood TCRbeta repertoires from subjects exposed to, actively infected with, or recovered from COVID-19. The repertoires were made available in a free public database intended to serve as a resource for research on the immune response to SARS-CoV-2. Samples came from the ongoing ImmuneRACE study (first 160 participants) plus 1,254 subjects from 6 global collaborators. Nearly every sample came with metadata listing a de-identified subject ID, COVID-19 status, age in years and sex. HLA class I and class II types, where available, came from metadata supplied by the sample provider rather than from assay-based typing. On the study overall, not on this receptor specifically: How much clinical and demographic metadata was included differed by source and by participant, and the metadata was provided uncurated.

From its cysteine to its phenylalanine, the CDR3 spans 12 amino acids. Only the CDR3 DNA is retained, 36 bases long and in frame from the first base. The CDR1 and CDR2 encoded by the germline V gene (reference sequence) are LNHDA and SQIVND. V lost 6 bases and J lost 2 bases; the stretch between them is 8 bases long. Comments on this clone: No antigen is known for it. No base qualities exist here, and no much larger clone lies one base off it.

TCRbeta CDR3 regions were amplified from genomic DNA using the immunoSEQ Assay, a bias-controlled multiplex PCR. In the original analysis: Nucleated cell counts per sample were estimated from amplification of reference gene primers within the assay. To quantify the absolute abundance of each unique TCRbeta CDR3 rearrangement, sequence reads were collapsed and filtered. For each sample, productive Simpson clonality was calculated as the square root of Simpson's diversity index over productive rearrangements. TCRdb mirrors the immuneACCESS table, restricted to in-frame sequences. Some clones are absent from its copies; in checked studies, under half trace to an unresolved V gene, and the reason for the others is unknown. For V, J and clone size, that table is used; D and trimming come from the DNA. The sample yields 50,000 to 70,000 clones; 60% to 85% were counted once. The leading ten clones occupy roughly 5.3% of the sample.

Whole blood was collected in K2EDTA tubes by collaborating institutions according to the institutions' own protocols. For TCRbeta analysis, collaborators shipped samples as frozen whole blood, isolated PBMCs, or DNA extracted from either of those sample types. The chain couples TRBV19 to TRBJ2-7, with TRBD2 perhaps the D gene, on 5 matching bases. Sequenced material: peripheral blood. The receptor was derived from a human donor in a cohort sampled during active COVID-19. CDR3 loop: CASRGAAYEQYF. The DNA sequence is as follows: TGTGCCAGTAGGGGAGCCGCCTACGAGCAGTACTTC.